The 28 T cell receptor beta chains presented below share a single source sample, sequenced in a study of shared clonotypes between healthy human individuals. Profiled with immunoSEQ multiplex PCR; TCRdb holds only in-frame clones, not every one. In the table there are about 1.4 million clones, approximately 97% of which are singletons. The sequencing sample was made of naive CD4+ T cells sorted from blood. Noted subset: CD45RA+ positively selected. The origin of the receptors is a man younger than 40 in good health.

The rearrangement links TRBV28 to TRBJ1-4, with D hard to call. The CDR3 runs 15 residues. Germline V lookup: CDR1 MDHEN, CDR2 SYDVKM. V was clipped by 3 bases and J by 8 bases, with 16 bases between them. The CDR3 DNA sequence: TGTGCCAGCAGTTTTTCTTGGGAGGGTGGCGAAAAACTGTTTTTT. This encodes CASSFSWEGGEKLFF.

This clone was recorded once. The J gene is TRBJ2-1, the V gene TRBV6-6; TRBD1 matches 7 bases. V was pared by 2 bases and J by 4 bases, with 5 bases of the junction left unmatched. The CDR3 extends over 15 amino acids. Germline assignment: CDR1 MNHNY and CDR2 SVGAGI (reference sequence). In DNA form, the CDR3 reads TGTGCCAGCAGTTACGCCGGGACAGAGTACAATGAGCAGTTCTTC. It codes for CASSYAGTEYNEQFF.

The V gene is TRBV29-1, the J gene TRBJ2-5, with D perhaps matching TRBD2 (6 bases). Trimming pared 2 bases from V and 7 bases from J, leaving 8 bases between. The CDR3 contains 11 residues. Germline CDR1 reads SQVTM; CDR2 reads ANQGSEA. The CDR3 region is CSVEWGGTQYF. DNA for the CDR3: TGCAGCGTTGAATGGGGAGGGACCCAGTACTTC.

The chain uses TRBV9 and TRBJ2-3; D possibly corresponds to TRBD2 (6 bases). Looked up from germline, CDR1 is SGDLS and CDR2 is YYNGEE. With 3 bases removed from V and 0 bases from J, the gap between germline ends came to 20 bases. CDR3 length: 18 residues. The CDR3 is CASSAWAGTSISTDTQYF. The CDR3 coding sequence is TGTGCCAGCAGCGCGTGGGCGGGGACCTCCATTAGCACAGATACGCAGTATTTT.

The J gene is TRBJ1-5, the V gene TRBV2; 7 bases match TRBD1. The length of the CDR3 is 17 residues. The germline V gene encodes CDR1 SNHLY and CDR2 FYNNEI. V lost 6 bases to trimming and J lost 0 bases; unmatched junction nucleotides: 11. CDR3 region: CASSRTGVVNSNQPQHF. In DNA, the CDR3 is TGTGCCAGCAGCCGAACAGGGGTCGTAAATAGCAATCAGCCCCAGCATTTT.

This clone came up a few times. The chain's CDR3 is CASSYSPPDGYTF. Here the CDR3 DNA reads TGTGCCAGCAGTTACTCCCCCCCGGATGGCTACACCTTC. The V and J genes are TRBV6-5 and TRBJ1-2, with D unresolved. The CDR3 has 13 residues. Germline V CDR1 and CDR2: MNHEY, SVGAGI. V lost 0 bases, J lost 6 bases, and 8 bases lay in between.

About this clone: At one end, the junction sequence differs from germline, possibly due to a read error. This rearrangement joins TRBV19 to TRBJ2-3; 7 bases map to TRBD2. The CDR3 totals 15 residues. CDR1 and CDR2 from the germline V gene are LNHDA and SQIVND (reference sequence). CDR3 protein: CASSIGLVSRDTQYF. The CDR3 DNA reads as TGTGCCAGTAGCATAGGACTAGTTAGTCGGGATACGCAGTATTTT.

V gene TRBV18 combines with J gene TRBJ2-1, with unresolved D. This CDR3 spans 14 amino acids. Germline CDR1 KGHSH, CDR2 LQKENI. Trimming pared 2 bases from V and 5 bases from J, leaving 10 bases between. This CDR3 is CASSPRLSDNEQFF. CDR3 DNA sequence: TGTGCCAGCTCACCAAGGCTCAGCGACAATGAGCAGTTCTTC.

V usage is TRBV28 and J usage is TRBJ2-3, with D hard to call. This CDR3 region has 14 residues. In germline, CDR1 is MDHEN, CDR2 SYDVKM. The V and J ends lost 6 bases and 3 bases respectively, with 13 bases between them. CDR3 residues: CASSTIRTTDTQYF. CDR3 nucleotide sequence: TGTGCCAGCAGCACAATACGAACAACAGATACGCAGTATTTT.

The J gene is TRBJ2-1, the V gene TRBV5-1; 9 positions match TRBD2. Germline CDR1 and CDR2: SGHRS and YFSETQ. The CDR3 is made up of 18 amino acids. Germline trimming cut 0 bases from V and 2 bases from J; bases unmatched to any gene: 9. The CDR3 spells CASSLGAGLAGTYNEQFF. CDR3 coding DNA: TGCGCCAGCAGCTTGGGTGCTGGTCTAGCGGGAACCTACAATGAGCAGTTCTTC.

V usage is TRBV5-4 and J usage is TRBJ2-7; possible D gene TRBD1, 5 bases. Deletions cut 1 base from V and 4 bases from J, with 12 bases between. Germline CDR1 reads SGHNT; CDR2 reads YYREEE (reference sequence). The CDR3 is 14 residues long. CDR3 coding DNA: TGTGCCAGCAGCTTGCAACAGGAACCTTACGAGCAGTACTTC. Amino acid sequence: CASSLQQEPYEQYF. The full variable domain, completed using reference TRBV5-4 and TRBJ2-7, is ETGVTQSPTHLIKTRGQQVTLRCSSQSGHNTVSWYQQALGQGPQFIFQYYREEENGRGNFPPRFSGLQFPNYSSELNVNALELDDSALYLCASSLQQEPYEQYFGPGTRLTVT.

This clone was seen a single time. The V call is TRBV11-2, the J call TRBJ2-1; the D is unclear. The CDR3 totals 16 residues. Looked up from germline, CDR1 is SGHAT and CDR2 is FQNNGV. V was clipped by 2 bases and J by 3 bases, with 14 bases between them. This CDR3 reads CASSLSYSMSYNEQFF. The CDR3 DNA sequence: TGTGCCAGCAGCTTAAGTTACAGTATGAGCTACAATGAGCAGTTCTTC.

The J gene is TRBJ1-5, the V gene TRBV15; TRBD1 agrees at 7 bases. The CDR3 has 15 residues. Trimming took 2 bases from V and 7 from J; bases not matched to a gene: 8. CDR1 is LNHNV and CDR2 is YYDKDF in the germline V gene (reference sequence). The CDR3 bases are TGTGCCACCAGCAGACAAGACAGGGTGATGCAGCCCCAGCATTTT. This translates into CATSRQDRVMQPQHF.

Points on this clone: One junction end does not reproduce the germline sequence, and a read error may be involved. The rearrangement joins TRBV5-4 to TRBJ2-1; 7 bases fit TRBD1. Germline CDR1 is SGHNT and CDR2 is YYREEE (reference sequence). There are 15 residues in the CDR3. CDR3 DNA sequence: TGTGCCAGCAACTTGCAGAGGGGGCGAGAGGGTGAGCAGTTCTTC. Translating gives CASNLQRGREGEQFF.

This sequence joins TRBV28 and TRBJ2-5, with D perhaps being TRBD1 or TRBD2 (6 bases each). Germline CDR1 MDHEN, CDR2 SYDVKM. This CDR3 spans 17 amino acids. Between the trimmed V and J ends, which lost 7 bases and 0 bases, there was a span of 21 bases. The CDR3 loop is CASTSSRGRANQETQYF. The CDR3 DNA reads TGTGCCAGCACCTCATCTCGGGGGCGGGCCAACCAAGAGACCCAGTACTTC.

The chain carries TRBV19 and TRBJ2-1; 10 bases align to TRBD2. Trimming took 5 bases from V and 8 from J; bases not matched to a gene: 9. Germline V gene sequence: CDR1 LNHDA, CDR2 SQIVND (reference sequence). The CDR3 spans 15 residues. In DNA, the CDR3 is TGTGCCAGTAGTCTACCTAGCGGGAGTAAATATGAGCAGTTCTTC. Amino acids: CASSLPSGSKYEQFF.

The rearrangement links TRBV5-1 to TRBJ2-7, with D perhaps matching TRBD2 (6 bases). The CDR3 sequence is 17 residues long. Trimming removed 0 bases at V and 2 bases at J, with 18 bases between. Germline CDR1 is SGHRS and CDR2 is YFSETQ. CDR3 protein: CASSLDLRGGKAYEQYF. CDR3 sequence (DNA): TGCGCCAGCAGCTTGGACCTTAGAGGCGGGAAGGCCTACGAGCAGTACTTC. The full variable domain, in which reference TRBV5-1 and TRBJ2-7 provide the parts outside the CDR3, is KAGVTQTPRYLIKTRGQQVTLSCSPISGHRSVSWYQQTPGQGLQFLFEYFSETQRNKGNFPGRFSGRQFSNSRSEMNVSTLELGDSALYLCASSLDLRGGKAYEQYFGPGTRLTVT.

V usage is TRBV28 and J usage is TRBJ2-1; D is possibly TRBD1 or TRBD2 (5 bases each). Germline assignment: CDR1 MDHEN and CDR2 SYDVKM. V lost 3 bases, J lost 0 bases, and 12 bases lay in between. This CDR3 is built from 16 residues. The CDR3 here is CASSLSGASSYNEQFF. The CDR3 region has the DNA TGTGCCAGCAGTTTGTCCGGGGCGAGCTCCTACAATGAGCAGTTCTTC. Filled out from reference TRBV28 and TRBJ2-1, the complete variable domain reads DVKVTQSSRYLVKRTGEKVFLECVQDMDHENMFWYRQDPGLGLRLIYFSYDVKMKEKGDIPEGYSVSREKKERFSLILESASTNQTSMYLCASSLSGASSYNEQFFGPGTRLTVL.

The rearrangement uses TRBV5-1 and TRBJ1-4; tentative D call: TRBD1 (6 bases). V was cut by 2 bases and J by 10 bases, with 18 bases left in between. This CDR3 comprises 15 residues. From germline, CDR1 is SGHRS and CDR2 YFSETQ. In DNA form, the CDR3 reads TGCGCCAGCAGCTTAGACAGGACGGCGCCGGGAAAACTGTTTTTT. Translation: CASSLDRTAPGKLFF. Using reference TRBV5-1 and TRBJ1-4 for the parts outside the CDR3, the full variable domain is KAGVTQTPRYLIKTRGQQVTLSCSPISGHRSVSWYQQTPGQGLQFLFEYFSETQRNKGNFPGRFSGRQFSNSRSEMNVSTLELGDSALYLCASSLDRTAPGKLFFGSGTQLSVL.

The chain recombines TRBV10-1 with TRBJ2-7; TRBD1 is a possible D gene (5 bases). Germline V gene sequence: CDR1 WNHNN, CDR2 SYGVQD (reference sequence). This CDR3 region has 12 residues. V shed 11 bases and J shed 2 bases, with 13 bases lying between them. CDR3 bases: TGCGCCTCCGGTCCAGGGCCCTACGAGCAGTACTTC. This encodes CASGPGPYEQYF.

This chain links TRBV7-9 with TRBJ1-5; TRBD1 agrees at 8 bases. V gave up 3 bases and J gave up 2 bases; unmatched junction bases: 3. The germline V gene encodes CDR1 SEHNR and CDR2 FQNEAQ (reference sequence). This CDR3 has 15 amino acids. CDR3 protein: CASSFGQGGNQPQHF. CDR3 DNA sequence: TGTGCCAGCAGCTTTGGACAGGGCGGCAATCAGCCCCAGCATTTT.

Here the CDR3 DNA reads TGTGCCGCAGGGGTACCGGGACAGGGCTTCGAGCAGTTCTTC. Its translation is CAAGVPGQGFEQFF. J is TRBJ2-1 and V is TRBV19, with 9 positions matching TRBD1. CDR3 length: 14 residues. The V gene's germline CDR1 is LNHDA and CDR2 SQIVND (reference sequence). Trimming at V came to 11 bases and at J to 10 bases, leaving 15 bases not matched to a gene. The complete variable domain, with remaining parts taken from reference TRBV19 and TRBJ2-1, reads DGGITQSPKYLFRKEGQNVTLSCEQNLNHDAMYWYRQDPGQGLRLIYYSQIVNDFQKGDIAEGYSVSREKKESFPLTVTSAQKNPTAFYLCAAGVPGQGFEQFFGPGTRLTVL.

This chain joins TRBV30 and TRBJ2-2; D call uncertain. V shed 5 bases and J shed 1 base, with 8 bases lying between them. Germline CDR1 GTSNPN, CDR2 SVGIG (reference sequence). The CDR3 loop spans 13 amino acids. The CDR3 DNA sequence: TGTGCCTGGTCGACCCTGAACACCGGGGAGCTGTTTTTT. Residues: CAWSTLNTGELFF.

Worth noting for this clone: Other DNA sequences of this sample code for an identical CDR3. The chain couples TRBV11-2 to TRBJ2-1, with 8 bases aligning to TRBD2. Germline loops: CDR1 SGHAT, CDR2 FQNNGV. CDR3 length equals 14 residues. After removal of 3 bases from V and 2 bases from J, the junction contained 0 bases not matched to a gene. This CDR3 reads CASSLGLAYNEQFF. In DNA form, the CDR3 reads TGTGCCAGCAGCTTGGGACTAGCCTACAATGAGCAGTTCTTC.

This chain connects TRBV2 to TRBJ1-3; weak D call: TRBD1 (5 bases). The ends were cut back, 8 bases at V and 4 bases at J, with 21 bases in the middle. Germline CDR1 is SNHLY and CDR2 is FYNNEI. This CDR3 comprises 16 residues. CDR3 loop: CASDEDGGLRGNTIYF. The CDR3 nucleotides are TGTGCCAGCGACGAGGACGGGGGACTAAGAGGAAACACCATATATTTT.

This chain links TRBV30 with TRBJ2-7; TRBD1 matches at 7 bases. This CDR3 has 15 residues. V was pared by 7 bases and J by 6 bases, with 18 bases of the junction left unmatched. Per the germline V gene, CDR1 is GTSNPN and CDR2 is SVGIG (reference sequence). The DNA for the CDR3 is TGTGCCTACTTACCCGGGACAGATCCCACCGCCGAGCAGTACTTC. This encodes CAYLPGTDPTAEQYF. Full variable domain (missing parts from reference TRBV30 and TRBJ2-7): SQTIHQWPATLVQPVGSPLSLECTVEGTSNPNLYWYRQAAGRGLQLLFYSVGIGQISSEVPQNLSASRPQDRQFILSSKKLLLSDSGFYLCAYLPGTDPTAEQYFGPGTRLTVT.

V gene TRBV7-9 combines with J gene TRBJ2-5; TRBD2 matches at 7 bases. V lost 6 bases and J lost 5; bases outside the gene matches: 12. CDR1 is SEHNR, CDR2 FQNEAQ, per germline (reference sequence). This CDR3 contains 15 residues. CDR3 in DNA: TGTGCCAGCAGAGGTCTCGCGGGAGTGGTTGAGACCCAGTACTTC. Translated, it gives CASRGLAGVVETQYF.

The CDR3 reads CAISEPSWLEGTDTQYF. The CDR3 DNA follows: TGTGCCATCAGTGAACCATCCTGGTTGGAGGGCACAGATACGCAGTATTTT. This chain links TRBV10-3 with TRBJ2-3; tentative D call: TRBD2 (5 bases). Trimming removed 3 bases from V and 1 base from J, with 17 bases in between. The CDR3 covers 17 residues. Germline loops: CDR1 ENHRY, CDR2 SYGVKD.